A selection of T cell receptor beta chains follows, all from one sample in a study of T cells in Graves' hyperthyroidism and ophthalmopathy. TCRdb itself ran the multiplex PCR reads through MiXCR, one entry per CDR3 protein. Of about 350,000 distinct CDR3 sequences listed, 15% to 20% are singletons. The sequenced sample consisted of blood. Every receptor here comes from a woman between 40 and 50 years old with Graves' ophthalmopathy. Each CDR3 is given with its conserved first and last residue. The D gene is left open where the match is weak. Only some rows state a clone size, as once, few, many or a class for expanded clones.

size	V	J	D	CDR3	DNA
many	TRBV28	TRBJ1-1	TRBD1	CASSFLRDRGFSPMNTEAFF	TGTGCCAGCAGTTTCCTCCGGGACAGGGGGTTCTCCCCAATGAACACTGAAGCTTTCTTT
few	TRBV6-5	TRBJ2-1	TRBD2	CASSYQLAGYNEQFF	TGTGCCAGCAGTTACCAGCTAGCGGGCTACAATGAGCAGTTCTTC
many	TRBV6-1	TRBJ1-2	TRBD1	CASSEPPGQARYFNYGYTF	TGTGCCAGCAGTGAGCCGCCGGGACAGGCCCGATACTTCAACTATGGCTACACCTTC
many	TRBV7-2	TRBJ2-5	NA	CASSSQGGFGETQYF	TGTGCCAGCAGCTCCCAGGGGGGGTTCGGGGAGACCCAGTACTTC
many	TRBV5-1	TRBJ1-2	NA	CASSSRDTGYGYTF	TGCGCCAGCAGCAGCCGGGACACAGGATATGGCTACACCTTC
NA	TRBV28	TRBJ2-5	NA	CASNPSPQETQYF	TGTGCCAGCAACCCTAGCCCTCAAGAGACCCAGTACTTC
many	TRBV2	TRBJ2-7	NA	CASSEFSPRSYEQYF	TGTGCCAGCAGTGAATTCTCCCCAAGATCCTACGAGCAGTACTTC
NA	TRBV7-2	TRBJ1-2	NA	CASSADQYGYTF	TGTGCCAGCAGCGCAGACCAGTATGGCTACACCTTC
many	TRBV3-1	TRBJ2-2	NA	CASSQGHGKNTGELFF	TGTGCCAGCAGCCAGGGGCACGGGAAGAACACCGGGGAGCTGTTTTTT
many	TRBV10-3	TRBJ2-2	NA	CAISELRGTGELFF	TGTGCCATCAGTGAGTTAAGGGGAACCGGGGAGCTGTTTTTT
many	TRBV7-2	TRBJ2-7	NA	CASSFITASEQYF	TGTGCCAGCAGCTTTATCACAGCATCCGAGCAGTACTTC
NA	TRBV12-3/TRBV12-4	TRBJ1-1	NA	CASYRVGDTEAFF	TGTGCCAGCTACAGGGTGGGGGACACTGAAGCTTTCTTT
NA	TRBV28	TRBJ2-7	NA	CASQGSLKEQYF	TGTGCCAGTCAGGGAAGTTTGAAAGAGCAGTACTTC
many	TRBV6-1	TRBJ2-4	NA	CASSDRTDYKNIQYF	TGTGCCAGCAGTGACAGGACAGACTACAAAAACATTCAGTACTTC
many	TRBV30	TRBJ1-2	NA	CAWSGYQGSYGYTF	TGTGCCTGGAGTGGATATCAGGGGTCCTATGGCTACACCTTC
many	TRBV2	TRBJ2-2	TRBD1	CASKSGTGVNTGELFF	TGTGCCAGCAAATCCGGGACAGGGGTTAACACCGGGGAGCTGTTTTTT
many	TRBV11-3	TRBJ2-7	NA	CASSPGGVRSYEQYF	TGTGCCAGCAGTCCAGGGGGGGTCAGGTCCTACGAGCAGTACTTC
many	TRBV29-1	TRBJ2-7	NA	CSVRNIAGIGEQYF	TGCAGCGTTCGAAATATTGCGGGGATAGGCGAGCAGTACTTC
NA	TRBV7-2	TRBJ2-5	NA	CASSHARETQYF	TGTGCCAGCAGCCACGCACGAGAGACCCAGTACTTC
many	TRBV6-2/TRBV6-3	TRBJ2-5	NA	CASALGETQYF	TGTGCCAGCGCTCTGGGGGAGACCCAGTACTTC
once	TRBV6-1	TRBJ2-5	TRBD1	CASTGQGGETQYF	TGTGCCAGCACTGGACAGGGTGGGGAGACCCAGTACTTC
many	TRBV7-2	TRBJ1-1	TRBD1	CASSLGTAKAFF	TGTGCCAGCAGCCTGGGGACAGCAAAAGCTTTCTTT
many	TRBV20-1	TRBJ2-5	NA	CSARGDPRETQYF	TGCAGTGCTAGAGGGGACCCCCGGGAGACCCAGTACTTC
many	TRBV4-2	TRBJ2-4	NA	CASSQAGYNRERHKNIQYF	TGTGCCAGCAGCCAAGCCGGATACAACAGGGAGCGGCACAAAAACATTCAGTACTTC
many	TRBV20-1	TRBJ2-7	NA	CSAREATARQYF	TGCAGTGCTAGAGAAGCTACGGCGCGGCAGTACTTC
many	TRBV28	TRBJ2-5	TRBD2	CASSPGTRSLETQYF	TGTGCCAGCAGTCCGGGGACTAGAAGTCTAGAGACCCAGTACTTC
NA	TRBV6-1	TRBJ1-5	TRBD1	CASIYQGANQPQHF	TGTGCCAGCATCTACCAGGGGGCGAATCAGCCCCAGCATTTT
few	TRBV3-1	TRBJ2-7	NA	CASSQSGSTTEQYF	TGTGCCAGCAGCCAATCCGGGAGTACTACCGAGCAGTACTTC
NA	TRBV12-3/TRBV12-4	TRBJ2-4	TRBD1	CASRHPGQGSKNIQYF	TGTGCCAGCAGACACCCGGGACAGGGGTCCAAAAACATTCAGTACTTC
many	TRBV10-2	TRBJ2-5	NA	CASSDIETQYF	TGCGCCAGCAGTGATATTGAGACCCAGTACTTC
many	TRBV28	TRBJ2-7	NA	CASSHTTYEQYF	TGTGCCAGCAGTCATACTACCTACGAGCAGTACTTC
NA	TRBV30	TRBJ2-7	TRBD1	CAWSGDRGLREQYF	TGTGCCTGGAGTGGGGACAGGGGGCTTCGGGAGCAGTACTTC
many	TRBV28	TRBJ2-6	NA	CASIGEASGANVLTF	TGTGCCAGCATAGGGGAGGCCTCTGGGGCCAACGTCCTGACTTTC
many	TRBV20-1	TRBJ1-1	NA	CSAVRVVNTEAFF	TGCAGTGCCGTCCGGGTGGTGAACACTGAAGCTTTCTTT
many	TRBV12-3/TRBV12-4	TRBJ1-2	NA	CASTYGGGYTF	TGTGCCAGCACCTATGGTGGTGGCTACACCTTC